Sequencing of this T cell receptor beta chain was carried out in a study of human T cells and chemical hapten exposure. Study overall: Each patient's scalp received weekly diphenylcyclopropenone throughout the approximately 25-week study. General study points: The immune response of these alopecia patients might not match healthy individuals'.

Documented time point: pre-sensitization, week 0. The treatment denotes: therapeutic diphenylcyclopropenone sensitization with weekly scalp DPC. Blood collection happened ahead of applying each patch test. A single record per CDR3 protein comes from TCRdb applying MiXCR to the RACE reads. The sample holds 280,000 or so distinct CDR3 sequences, approximately 8% seen once. This clonotype has ten or more counts. Its antigen is not known. This sequence originates from a young man with alopecia areata. Some clones in this sample may be carry-over from other donors' samples. Source: whole blood, taken in connection with sensitization to the hapten diphenylcyclopropenone (DPC).

In DNA, the CDR3 is TGCAGCGCCGCAGTTCCAGGCCCGAACACCGGGGAGCTGTTTTTT. As protein: CSAAVPGPNTGELFF. The chain couples TRBV29-1 to TRBJ2-2; D unresolved. V lost 7 bases and J 0 bases, leaving 15 bases between the germline ends. Per the germline V gene, CDR1 is SQVTM and CDR2 is ANQGSEA. The CDR3 is 15 residues long.